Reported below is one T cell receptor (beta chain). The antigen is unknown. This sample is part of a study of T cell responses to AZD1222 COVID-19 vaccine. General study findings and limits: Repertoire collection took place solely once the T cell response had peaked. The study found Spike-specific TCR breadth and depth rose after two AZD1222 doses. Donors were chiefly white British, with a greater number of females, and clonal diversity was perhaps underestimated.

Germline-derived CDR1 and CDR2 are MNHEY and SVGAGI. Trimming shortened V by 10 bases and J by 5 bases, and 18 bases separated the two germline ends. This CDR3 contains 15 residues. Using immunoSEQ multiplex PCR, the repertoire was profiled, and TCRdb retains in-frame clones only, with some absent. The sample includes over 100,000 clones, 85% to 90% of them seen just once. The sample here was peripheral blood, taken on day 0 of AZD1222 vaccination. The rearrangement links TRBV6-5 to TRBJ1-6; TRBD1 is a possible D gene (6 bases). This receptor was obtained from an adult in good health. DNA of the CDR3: TGTGCCACCATCCGGAGGGGGACCCATAATTCACCCCTCCACTTT. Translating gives CATIRRGTHNSPLHF.